This T cell receptor beta chain stems from a study of blood T cell repertoires in COVID-19. Study-wide context: Acute and convalescent COVID-19 specimens originated in the United States, Italy and Spain.

Recovery meant two consecutive negative NP/OP PCR tests, professional clearance, or resolved symptoms. In this sample, this clone turned up once. Just one base apart from a much larger clone, this may be a read error. Different DNA sequences within this sample yield the same CDR3. Profiled with immunoSEQ multiplex PCR; TCRdb holds only in-frame clones, not every one. The data contain 330,000 or so clones, around 90% of them seen just once; the ten biggest clones take up 15% to 20%. CDR3 length: 13 residues. The germline CDR1 and CDR2 sequences are MNHEY and SMNVEV (reference sequence). V was clipped by 3 bases and J by 4 bases, with 9 bases between them.

The sequence derives from a young woman who had recovered from COVID-19. Sequenced sample: PBMCs or T cells enriched from blood (not recorded which). The chain links TRBV27 to TRBJ1-1; possibly TRBD1 for D (5 bases). As DNA, the CDR3 is TGTGCCAGCAGTTTGGGGGGGAGCACTGAAGCTTTCTTT. Protein product: CASSLGGSTEAFF.